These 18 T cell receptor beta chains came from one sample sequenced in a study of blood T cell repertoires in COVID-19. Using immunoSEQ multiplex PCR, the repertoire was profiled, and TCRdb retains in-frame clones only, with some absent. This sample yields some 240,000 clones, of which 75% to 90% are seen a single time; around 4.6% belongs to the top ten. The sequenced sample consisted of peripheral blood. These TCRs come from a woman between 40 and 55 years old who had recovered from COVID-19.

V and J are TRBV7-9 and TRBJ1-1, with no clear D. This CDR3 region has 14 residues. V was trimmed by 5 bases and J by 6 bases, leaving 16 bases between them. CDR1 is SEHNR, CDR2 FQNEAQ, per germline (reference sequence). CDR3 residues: CASSPTRLSAEAFF. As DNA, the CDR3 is TGTGCCAGCAGCCCCACCCGCCTCAGCGCTGAAGCTTTCTTT.

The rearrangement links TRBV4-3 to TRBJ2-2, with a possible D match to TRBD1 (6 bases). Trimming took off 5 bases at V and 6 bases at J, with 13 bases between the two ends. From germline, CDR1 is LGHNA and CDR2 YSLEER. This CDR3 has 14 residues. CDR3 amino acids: CASSETTGSGELFF. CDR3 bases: TGCGCCAGCAGCGAAACCACAGGGTCCGGGGAGCTGTTTTTT.

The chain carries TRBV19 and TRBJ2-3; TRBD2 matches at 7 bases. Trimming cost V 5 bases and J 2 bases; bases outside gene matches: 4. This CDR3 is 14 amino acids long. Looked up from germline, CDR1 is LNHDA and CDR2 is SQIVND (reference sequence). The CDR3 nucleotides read TGTGCCAGTAGTGGGGGGGTAGTCACAGATACGCAGTATTTT. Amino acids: CASSGGVVTDTQYF.

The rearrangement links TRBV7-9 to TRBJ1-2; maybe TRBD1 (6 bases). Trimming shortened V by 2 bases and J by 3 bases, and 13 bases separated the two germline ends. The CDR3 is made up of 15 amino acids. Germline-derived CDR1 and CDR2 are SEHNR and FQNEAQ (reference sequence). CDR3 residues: CASSLTQGSHYGYTF. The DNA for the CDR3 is TGTGCCAGCAGCTTAACCCAGGGGTCCCACTATGGCTACACCTTC.

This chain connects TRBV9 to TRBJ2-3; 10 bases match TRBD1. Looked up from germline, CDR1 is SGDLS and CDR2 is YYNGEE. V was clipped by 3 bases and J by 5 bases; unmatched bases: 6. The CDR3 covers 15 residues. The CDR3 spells CASSGGQGMVDTQYF. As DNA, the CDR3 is TGTGCCAGCAGCGGGGGACAGGGGATGGTAGATACGCAGTATTTT.

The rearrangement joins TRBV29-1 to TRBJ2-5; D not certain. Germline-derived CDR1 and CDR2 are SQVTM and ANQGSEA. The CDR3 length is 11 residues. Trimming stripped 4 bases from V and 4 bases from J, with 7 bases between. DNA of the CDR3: TGCAGCGTTGGTCTAGTAGAGACCCAGTACTTC. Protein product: CSVGLVETQYF.

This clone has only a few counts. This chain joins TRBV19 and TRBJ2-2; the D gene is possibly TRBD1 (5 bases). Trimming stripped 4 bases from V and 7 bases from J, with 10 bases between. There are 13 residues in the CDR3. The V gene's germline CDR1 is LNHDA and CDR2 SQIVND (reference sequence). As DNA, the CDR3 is TGTGCCAGTAGTACTCAGGGAATCGGGGAGCTGTTTTTT. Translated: CASSTQGIGELFF.

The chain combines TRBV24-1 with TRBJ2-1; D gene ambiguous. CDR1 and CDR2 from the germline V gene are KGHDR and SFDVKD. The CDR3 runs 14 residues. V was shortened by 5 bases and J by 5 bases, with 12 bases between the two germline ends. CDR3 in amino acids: CATSVQAPNNEQFF. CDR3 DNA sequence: TGTGCCACCAGTGTTCAAGCGCCTAACAATGAGCAGTTCTTC.

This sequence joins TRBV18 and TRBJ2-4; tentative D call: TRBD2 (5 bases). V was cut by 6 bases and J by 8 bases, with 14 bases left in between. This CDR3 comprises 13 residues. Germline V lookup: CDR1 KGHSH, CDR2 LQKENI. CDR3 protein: CASSLSWGDIQYF. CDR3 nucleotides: TGTGCCAGCTCCCTTTCGTGGGGAGACATTCAGTACTTC.

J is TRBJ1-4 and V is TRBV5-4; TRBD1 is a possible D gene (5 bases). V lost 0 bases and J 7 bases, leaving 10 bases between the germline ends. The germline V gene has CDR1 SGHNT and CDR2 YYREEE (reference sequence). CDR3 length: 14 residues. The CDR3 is CASSLGRVGEKLFF. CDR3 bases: TGTGCCAGCAGCTTGGGCAGGGTGGGTGAAAAACTGTTTTTT.

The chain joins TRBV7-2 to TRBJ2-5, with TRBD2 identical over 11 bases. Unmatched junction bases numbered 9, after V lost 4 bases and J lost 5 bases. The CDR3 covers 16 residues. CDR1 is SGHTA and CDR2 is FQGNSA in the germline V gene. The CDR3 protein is CASSSSRLAGGETQYF. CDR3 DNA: TGTGCCAGCAGCTCGAGCCGGCTAGCGGGGGGTGAGACCCAGTACTTC.

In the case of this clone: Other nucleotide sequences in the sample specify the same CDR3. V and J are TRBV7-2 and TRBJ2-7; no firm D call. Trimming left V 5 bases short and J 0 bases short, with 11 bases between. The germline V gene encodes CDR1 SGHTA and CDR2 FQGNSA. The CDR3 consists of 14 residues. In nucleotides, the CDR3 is TGTGCCAGCAGCCGCGGCGGTGCCTCCTACGAGCAGTACTTC. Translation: CASSRGGASYEQYF.

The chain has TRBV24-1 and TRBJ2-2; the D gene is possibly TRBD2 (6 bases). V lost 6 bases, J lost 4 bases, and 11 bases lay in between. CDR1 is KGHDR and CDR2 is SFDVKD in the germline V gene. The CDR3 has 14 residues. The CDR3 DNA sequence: TGTGCCACCAGTCGGGAGAGTTTCACCGGGGAGCTGTTTTTT. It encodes CATSRESFTGELFF.

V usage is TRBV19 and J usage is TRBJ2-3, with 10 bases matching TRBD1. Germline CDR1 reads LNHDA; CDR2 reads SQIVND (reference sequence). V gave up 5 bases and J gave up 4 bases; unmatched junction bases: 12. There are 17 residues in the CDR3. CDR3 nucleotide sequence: TGTGCCAGTAGTGAGATACCGGGACAGGGGTATCCAGATACGCAGTATTTT. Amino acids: CASSEIPGQGYPDTQYF.

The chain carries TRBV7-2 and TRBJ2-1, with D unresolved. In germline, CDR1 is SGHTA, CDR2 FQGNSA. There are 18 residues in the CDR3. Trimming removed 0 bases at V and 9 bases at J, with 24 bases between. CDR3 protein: CASSLAPSSSPFDGEQFF. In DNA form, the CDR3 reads TGTGCCAGCAGCTTAGCACCGAGCTCTAGTCCTTTTGATGGTGAGCAGTTCTTC.

The CDR3 loop is CASSSTWGTGTAFF. The CDR3 bases are TGTGCCAGCAGCTCCACTTGGGGGACAGGGACAGCTTTCTTT. The chain has TRBV7-2 and TRBJ1-1; 9 bases agree with TRBD1. This CDR3 region has 14 residues. V lost 4 bases to trimming and J lost 10 bases; unmatched junction nucleotides: 10. CDR1 and CDR2 from the germline V gene are SGHTA and FQGNSA.

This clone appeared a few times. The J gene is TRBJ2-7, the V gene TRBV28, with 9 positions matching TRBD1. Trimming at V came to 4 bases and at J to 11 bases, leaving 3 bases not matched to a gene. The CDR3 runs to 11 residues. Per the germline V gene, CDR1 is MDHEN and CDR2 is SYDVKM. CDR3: CASSSRDREYF. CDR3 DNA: TGTGCCAGCAGTTCGAGGGACAGGGAGTACTTC.

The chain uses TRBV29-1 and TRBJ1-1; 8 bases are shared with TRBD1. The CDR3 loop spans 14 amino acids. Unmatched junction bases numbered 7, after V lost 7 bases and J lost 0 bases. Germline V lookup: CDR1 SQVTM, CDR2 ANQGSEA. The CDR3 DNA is TGCAGCGCCTCGGACAGGGTGTTGAACACTGAAGCTTTCTTT. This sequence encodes CSASDRVLNTEAFF.